This T cell receptor (beta chain) was captured in a study of T-cell memory formation after mild COVID-19. General study findings and limits: Mainly CM and EM harbored the contracting CD4+ clones; mainly EMRA harbored the CD8+ ones.

The CDR3 consists of 14 residues. Germline V gene lookup returns CDR1 SNHLY and CDR2 FYNNEI. The V and J ends lost 7 bases and 1 base respectively, with 13 bases between them. Of note for this clonotype: What it recognizes is unknown.

One entry per CDR3 protein results from TCRdb running MiXCR on the 5' RACE reads. The sample consists of some 40,000 distinct CDR3 sequences, 8% to 10% of them appearing once. This chain links TRBV2 with TRBJ2-5; D remains unclear. Sample: PBMCs or a T cell subset sorted from them (not recorded which). The source of this sequence is an adult woman who had mild COVID-19 (a few samples of this study predate the infection). Cell type and time point are not known. The CDR3 nucleotides are TGTGCCAGCAATTCCGCAGTGTCCCAAGAGACCCAGTACTTC. This codes for CASNSAVSQETQYF.